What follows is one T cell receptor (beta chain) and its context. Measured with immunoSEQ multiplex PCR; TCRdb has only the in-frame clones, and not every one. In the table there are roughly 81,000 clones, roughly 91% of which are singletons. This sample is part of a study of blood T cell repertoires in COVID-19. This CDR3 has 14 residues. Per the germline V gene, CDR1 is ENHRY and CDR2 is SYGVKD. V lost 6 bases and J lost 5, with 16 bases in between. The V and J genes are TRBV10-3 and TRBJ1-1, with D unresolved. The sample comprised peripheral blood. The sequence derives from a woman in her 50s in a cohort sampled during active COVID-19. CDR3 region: CAISEGHLRTEAFF. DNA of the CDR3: TGTGCCATCAGCGAGGGCCATTTGCGGACTGAAGCTTTCTTT.